The clone carrying this T cell receptor beta chain was detected once. What it binds is not known. This CDR3 has 15 residues. J gave up 6 bases and V 4 bases, and 7 bases lay outside the gene matches. The germline V gene has CDR1 SGHNT and CDR2 YENEEA. This record belongs to a study of cytomegalovirus exposure and HLA in healthy donors. A multiplex PCR was run with 60 Vbeta primers and 13 Jbeta primers. Data came from immunoSEQ multiplex PCR; TCRdb stores just in-frame clones and leaves some out. The data hold tens of thousands of clones, with roughly 67% observed a single time. Overall study results and limits: Donors were assumed by presence/absence analyses to have roughly uniform sequencing depth. Researchers reported in a later analysis that a missense DCLRE1C variant was tied to TCR beta V- and J-gene trimming.

This rearrangement joins TRBV11-3 to TRBJ2-1; TRBD2 matches 9 bases. The specimen was PBMCs. The clonotype was recovered from a human donor in good health. The DNA for the CDR3 is TGTGCCAGCAGCTCTCAGCGGGGGGCCAGCAATGAGCAGTTCTTC. The encoded protein is CASSSQRGASNEQFF.